This TCR beta chain was profiled in a study of blood T cell repertoires in COVID-19. The trim removed 4 bases at V and 5 bases at J, leaving 13 bases unmatched. The CDR3 is 16 residues long. The germline V gene has CDR1 MRHNA and CDR2 SNTAGT. The protocol was immunoSEQ multiplex PCR, while the TCRdb copy is restricted to in-frame clones and leaves out a portion. The sample contains about 110,000 clones, roughly 76% of which appear only once. The sequence was obtained from a woman between 65 and 79 years old with acute or convalescent COVID-19. The chain links TRBV6-4 to TRBJ1-1; 7 nucleotides agree with TRBD1. Sequencing input: peripheral blood. The CDR3 region has the DNA TGTGCCAGCAGTGCGCAAGCCGGGACAGTAGTGACTGAAGCTTTCTTT. Amino acids: CASSAQAGTVVTEAFF.